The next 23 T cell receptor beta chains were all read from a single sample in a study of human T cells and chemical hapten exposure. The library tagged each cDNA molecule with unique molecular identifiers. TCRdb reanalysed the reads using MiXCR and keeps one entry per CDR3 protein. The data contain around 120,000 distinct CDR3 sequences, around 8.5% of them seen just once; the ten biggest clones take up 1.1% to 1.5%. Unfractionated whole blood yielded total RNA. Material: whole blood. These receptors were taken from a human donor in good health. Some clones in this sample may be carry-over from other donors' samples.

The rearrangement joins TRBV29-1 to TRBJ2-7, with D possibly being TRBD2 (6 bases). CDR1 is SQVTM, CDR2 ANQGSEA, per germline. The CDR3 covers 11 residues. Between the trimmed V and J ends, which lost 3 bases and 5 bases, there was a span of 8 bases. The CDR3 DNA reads TGCAGCGTTGAGGAGGGAAACGAGCAGTACTTC. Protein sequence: CSVEEGNEQYF.

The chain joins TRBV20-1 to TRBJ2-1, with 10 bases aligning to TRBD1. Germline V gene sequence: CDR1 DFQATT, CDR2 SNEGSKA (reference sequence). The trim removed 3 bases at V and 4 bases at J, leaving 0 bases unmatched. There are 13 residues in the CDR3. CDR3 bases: TGCAGTGCTAGGGGACAGGGGTACAATGAGCAGTTCTTC. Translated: CSARGQGYNEQFF.

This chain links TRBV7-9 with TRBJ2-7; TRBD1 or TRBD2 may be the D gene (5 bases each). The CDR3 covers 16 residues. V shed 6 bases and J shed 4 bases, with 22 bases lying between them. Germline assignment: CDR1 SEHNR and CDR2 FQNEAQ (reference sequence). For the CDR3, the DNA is TGTGCCAGCAGTCATAGAACCGGGACCAGAATTTACGAGCAGTACTTC. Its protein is CASSHRTGTRIYEQYF.

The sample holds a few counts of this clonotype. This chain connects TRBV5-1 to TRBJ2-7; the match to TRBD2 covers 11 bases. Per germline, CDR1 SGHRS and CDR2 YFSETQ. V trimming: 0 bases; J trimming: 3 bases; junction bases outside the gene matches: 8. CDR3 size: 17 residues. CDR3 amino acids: CASSLGTGTSGFYEQYF. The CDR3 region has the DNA TGCGCCAGCAGCTTGGGGACCGGGACTAGCGGTTTCTACGAGCAGTACTTC.

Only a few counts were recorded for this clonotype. The CDR3 sequence: CASSYSYTTLGHTEAFF. CDR3 coding DNA: TGTGCCAGCAGTTACAGCTACACCACTTTGGGGCACACTGAAGCTTTCTTT. The chain uses TRBV6-5 and TRBJ1-1, with TRBD1 as a possible D gene (5 bases). The CDR3 extends over 17 amino acids. V lost 2 bases, J lost 3 bases, and 19 bases lay in between. CDR1 and CDR2 from the germline V gene are MNHEY and SVGAGI.

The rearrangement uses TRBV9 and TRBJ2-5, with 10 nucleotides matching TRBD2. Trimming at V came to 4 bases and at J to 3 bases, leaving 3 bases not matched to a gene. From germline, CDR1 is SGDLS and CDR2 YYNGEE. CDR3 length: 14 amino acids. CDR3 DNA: TGTGCCAGCAGCCGGCTAGCGGGGGAAGAGACCCAGTACTTC. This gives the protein CASSRLAGEETQYF.

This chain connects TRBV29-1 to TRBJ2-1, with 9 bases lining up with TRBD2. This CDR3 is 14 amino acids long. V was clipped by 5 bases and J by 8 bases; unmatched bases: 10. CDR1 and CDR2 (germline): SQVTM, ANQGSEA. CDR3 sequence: CSVFSAGGPDEQFF. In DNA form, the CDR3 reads TGCAGCGTTTTTTCGGCGGGGGGGCCCGATGAGCAGTTCTTC.

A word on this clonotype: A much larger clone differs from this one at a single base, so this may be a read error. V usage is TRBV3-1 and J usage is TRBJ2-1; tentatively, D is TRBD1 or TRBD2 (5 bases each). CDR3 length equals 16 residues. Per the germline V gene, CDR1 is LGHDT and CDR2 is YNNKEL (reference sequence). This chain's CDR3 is CASSGASGPSYNKQFF. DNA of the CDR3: TGTGCCAGCAGCGGGGCCAGCGGCCCATCCTACAATAAGCAGTTCTTC.

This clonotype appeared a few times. CDR3 sequence reads: CASSPRPLYPSTVRSPNQPQHF. CDR3 bases: TGTGCCAGCAGCCCTCGTCCTCTGTATCCGTCGACAGTGCGATCCCCCAATCAGCCCCAGCATTTT. V is TRBV27 and J is TRBJ1-5; D is perhaps TRBD1 (5 bases). The CDR3 consists of 22 residues. Between the trimmed V and J ends, which lost 6 bases and 3 bases, there was a span of 36 bases. Germline CDR1 is MNHEY and CDR2 is SMNVEV (reference sequence).

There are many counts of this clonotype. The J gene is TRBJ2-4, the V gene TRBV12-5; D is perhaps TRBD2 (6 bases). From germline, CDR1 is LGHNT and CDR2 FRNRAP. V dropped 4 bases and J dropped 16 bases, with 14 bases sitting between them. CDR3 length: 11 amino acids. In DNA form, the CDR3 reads TGTGCTAGTGGTTCCCCTGAGGGAGGATACTTC. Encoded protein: CASGSPEGGYF.

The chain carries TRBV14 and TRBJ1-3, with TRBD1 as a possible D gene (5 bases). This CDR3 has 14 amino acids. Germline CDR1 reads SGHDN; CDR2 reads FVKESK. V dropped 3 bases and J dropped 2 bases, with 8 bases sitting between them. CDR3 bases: TGTGCCAGCAGCCAGGGGGGGACTGGAAACACCATATATTTT. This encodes CASSQGGTGNTIYF.

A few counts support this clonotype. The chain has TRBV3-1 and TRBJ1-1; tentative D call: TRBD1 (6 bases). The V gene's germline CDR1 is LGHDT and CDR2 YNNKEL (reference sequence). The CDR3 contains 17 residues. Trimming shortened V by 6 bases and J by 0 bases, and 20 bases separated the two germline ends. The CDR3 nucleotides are TGTGCCAGCAGTCGTGTGGGGGGCCAAGGGTTGAACACTGAAGCTTTCTTT. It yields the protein CASSRVGGQGLNTEAFF.

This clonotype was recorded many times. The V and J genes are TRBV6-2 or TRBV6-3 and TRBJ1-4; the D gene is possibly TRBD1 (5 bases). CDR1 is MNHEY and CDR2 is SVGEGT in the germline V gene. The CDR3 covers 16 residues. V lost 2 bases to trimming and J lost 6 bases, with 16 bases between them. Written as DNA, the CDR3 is TGTGCCAGCAGTTACACGGGACTCCCCCGGGATGAAAAACTGTTTTTT. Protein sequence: CASSYTGLPRDEKLFF.

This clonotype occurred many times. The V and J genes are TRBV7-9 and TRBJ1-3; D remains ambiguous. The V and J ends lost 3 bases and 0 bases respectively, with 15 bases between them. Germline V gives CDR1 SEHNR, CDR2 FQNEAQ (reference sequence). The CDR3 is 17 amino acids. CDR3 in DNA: TGTGCCAGCAGCTTTGAAAAGGGCAGCCTCTCTGGAAACACCATATATTTT. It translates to CASSFEKGSLSGNTIYF. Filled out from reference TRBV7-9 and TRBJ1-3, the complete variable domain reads DTGVSQNPRHKITKRGQNVTFRCDPISEHNRLYWYRQTLGQGPEFLTYFQNEAQLEKSRLLSDRFSAERPKGSFSTLEIQRTEQGDSAMYLCASSFEKGSLSGNTIYFGEGSWLTVV.

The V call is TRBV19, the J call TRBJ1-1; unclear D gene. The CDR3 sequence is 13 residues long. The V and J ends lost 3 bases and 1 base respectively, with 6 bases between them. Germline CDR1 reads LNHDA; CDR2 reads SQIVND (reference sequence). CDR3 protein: CASSINQNTEAFF. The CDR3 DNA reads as TGTGCCAGTAGTATTAATCAGAACACTGAAGCTTTCTTT.

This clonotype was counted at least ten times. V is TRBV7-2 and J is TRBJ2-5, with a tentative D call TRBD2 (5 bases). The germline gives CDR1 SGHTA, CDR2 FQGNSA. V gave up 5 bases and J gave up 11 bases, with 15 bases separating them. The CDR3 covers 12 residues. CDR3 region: CASSPRLRPQYF. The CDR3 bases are TGTGCCAGCAGCCCAAGACTAAGGCCTCAGTACTTC.

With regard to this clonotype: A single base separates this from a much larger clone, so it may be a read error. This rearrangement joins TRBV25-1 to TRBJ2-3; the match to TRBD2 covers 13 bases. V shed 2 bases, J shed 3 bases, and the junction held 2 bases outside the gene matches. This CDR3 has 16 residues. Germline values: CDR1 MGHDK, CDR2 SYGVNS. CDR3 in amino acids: CASSEGLAGATDTQYF. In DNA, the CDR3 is TGTGCCAGCAGTGAAGGACTAGCGGGAGCAACAGATACGCAGTATTTT. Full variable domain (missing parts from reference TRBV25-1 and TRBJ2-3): EADIYQTPRYLVIGTGKKITLECSQTMGHDKMYWYQQDPGMELHLIHYSYGVNSTEKGDLSSESTVSRIRTEHFPLTLESARPSHTSQYLCASSEGLAGATDTQYFGPGTRLTVL.

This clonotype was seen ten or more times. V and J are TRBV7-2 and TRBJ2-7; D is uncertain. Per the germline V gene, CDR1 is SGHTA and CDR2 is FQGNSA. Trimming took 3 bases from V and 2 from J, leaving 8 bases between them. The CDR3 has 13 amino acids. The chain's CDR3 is CASSFTPTYEQYF. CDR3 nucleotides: TGTGCCAGCAGCTTTACACCCACCTACGAGCAGTACTTC.

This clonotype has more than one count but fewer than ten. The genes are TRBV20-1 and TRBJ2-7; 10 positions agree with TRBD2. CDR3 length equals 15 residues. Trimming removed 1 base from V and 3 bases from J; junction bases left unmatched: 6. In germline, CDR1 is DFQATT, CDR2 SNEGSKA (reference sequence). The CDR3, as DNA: TGCAGTGCTAGAGGCGGGACTAGCGACAACTACGAGCAGTACTTC. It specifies CSARGGTSDNYEQYF.

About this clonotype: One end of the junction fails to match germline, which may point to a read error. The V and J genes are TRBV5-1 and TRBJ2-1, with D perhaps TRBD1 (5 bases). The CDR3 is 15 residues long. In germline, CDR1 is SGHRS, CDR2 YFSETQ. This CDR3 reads CASSHSAQGSDEQFF. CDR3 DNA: TGCGCCAGCAGTCATAGTGCCCAGGGTTCGGATGAGCAGTTCTTT.

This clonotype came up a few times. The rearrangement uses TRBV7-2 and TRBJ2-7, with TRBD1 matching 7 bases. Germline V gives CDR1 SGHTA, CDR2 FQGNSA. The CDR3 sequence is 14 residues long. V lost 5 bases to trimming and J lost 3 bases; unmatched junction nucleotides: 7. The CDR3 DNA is TGTGCCAGCAGCATCTCCGGGACAGACTACGAGCAGTACTTC. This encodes CASSISGTDYEQYF.

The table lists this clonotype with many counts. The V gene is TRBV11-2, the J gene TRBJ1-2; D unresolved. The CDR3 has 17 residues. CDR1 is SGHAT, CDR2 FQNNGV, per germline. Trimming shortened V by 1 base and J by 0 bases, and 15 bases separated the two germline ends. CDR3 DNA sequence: TGTGCCAGCAGCTTAGCCCCCCGACACCAAGCTAACTATGGCTACACCTTC. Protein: CASSLAPRHQANYGYTF.

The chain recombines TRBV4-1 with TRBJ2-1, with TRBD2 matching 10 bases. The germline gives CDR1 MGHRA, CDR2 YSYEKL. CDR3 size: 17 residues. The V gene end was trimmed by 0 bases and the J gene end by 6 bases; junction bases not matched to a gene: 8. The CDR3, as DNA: TGCGCCAGCAGCCAAGAAGAGGGACTAGCGCCTACCAATGAGCAGTTCTTC. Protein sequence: CASSQEEGLAPTNEQFF.